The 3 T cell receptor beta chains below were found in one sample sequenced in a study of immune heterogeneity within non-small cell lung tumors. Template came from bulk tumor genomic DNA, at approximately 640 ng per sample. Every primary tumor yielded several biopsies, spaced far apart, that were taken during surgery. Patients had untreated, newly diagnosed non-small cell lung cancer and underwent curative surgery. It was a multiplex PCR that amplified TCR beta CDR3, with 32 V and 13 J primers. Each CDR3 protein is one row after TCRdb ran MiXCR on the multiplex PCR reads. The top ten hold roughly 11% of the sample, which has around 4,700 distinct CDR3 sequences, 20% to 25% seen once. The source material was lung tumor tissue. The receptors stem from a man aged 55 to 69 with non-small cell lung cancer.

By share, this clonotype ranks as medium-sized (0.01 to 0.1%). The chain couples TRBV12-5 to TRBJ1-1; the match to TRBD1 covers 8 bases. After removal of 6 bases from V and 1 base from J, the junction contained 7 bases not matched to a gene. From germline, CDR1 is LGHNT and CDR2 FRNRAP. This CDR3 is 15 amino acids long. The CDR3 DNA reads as TGTGCTAGTGGCCTGGACGGACAGGGGAACACTGAAGCTTTCTTT. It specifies CASGLDGQGNTEAFF.

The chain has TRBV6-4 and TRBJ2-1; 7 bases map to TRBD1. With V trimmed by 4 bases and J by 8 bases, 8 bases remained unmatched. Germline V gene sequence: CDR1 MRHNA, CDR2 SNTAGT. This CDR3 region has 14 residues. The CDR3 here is CASSAQGELDEQFF. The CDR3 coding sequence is TGTGCCAGCAGTGCCCAGGGGGAGTTGGATGAGCAGTTCTTC.

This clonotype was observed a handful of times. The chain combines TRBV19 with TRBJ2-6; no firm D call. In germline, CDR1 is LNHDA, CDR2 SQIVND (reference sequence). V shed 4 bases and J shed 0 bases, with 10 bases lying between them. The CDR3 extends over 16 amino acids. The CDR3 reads CASSTRHISGANVLTF. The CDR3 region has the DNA TGTGCCAGTAGTACCAGACACATCTCTGGGGCCAACGTCCTGACTTTC.